The sequence of this T cell receptor (beta chain) was determined in a study of post-analysis software for immune sequencing data. Across the study: Relapsing-remitting, secondary progressive and progressive-relapsing multiple sclerosis courses were included. Broader study findings: Controls had significantly higher normalized Chao1 diversity than multiple sclerosis patients. Strong co-clustering by F measure was seen for same-batch samples. Patients used a few TRBV segments, including TRBV5-6, TRBV5-1 and TRBV20-1, more often than controls.

This clonotype was counted once. Antigen: not known. cDNA libraries of TCR beta carried unique molecular identifiers. The yield from roughly 1 to 10 million T cells was roughly 500,000 cDNA molecules in total. One entry per CDR3 protein, called by TCRdb with MiXCR from the PCR reads. Of approximately 630,000 distinct CDR3 sequences listed, roughly three fifths are singletons. The germline CDR1 and CDR2 sequences are SQVTM and ANQGSEA. Trimming at V came to 3 bases and at J to 0 bases, leaving 3 bases not matched to a gene. The CDR3 totals 17 residues. The sample consisted of blood. The J gene is TRBJ2-1, the V gene TRBV29-1; TRBD2 matches 15 bases. The receptor was isolated from a girl aged 2-15 years with multiple sclerosis. The CDR3 protein is CSVEAGLAGGSYNEQFF. CDR3 sequence (DNA): TGCAGCGTTGAGGCGGGACTAGCGGGAGGCTCCTACAATGAGCAGTTCTTC.